This is a list of T cell receptor beta chains from one sample in a study of identical twins. Each CDR3 protein gets one entry after TCRdb re-called the 5' RACE reads with MiXCR. The repertoire has some 100,000 distinct CDR3 sequences, around 5.5% of them found once; the top ten carry roughly 12%. The sequenced sample consisted of memory T cells sorted from blood. These receptors were taken from a woman aged 45-59 years in good health. CDR3s include the opening cysteine and the closing phenylalanine or tryptophan. D genes are given only for firm matches. Size values are once, few and many counts, or a class for expanded clones, and some rows have none.

d_call j_call v_call clone_size cdr3_aa cdr3_nt
NA TRBJ1-2 TRBV11-3 many CASSYDGQSYGYTF TGTGCCAGCAGCTACGACGGACAGTCCTATGGCTACACCTTC
NA TRBJ1-2 TRBV5-4 NA CASSLAGDGYTF TGTGCCAGCAGCTTGGCAGGGGATGGCTACACCTTC
NA TRBJ2-1 TRBV6-5 many CASSYAGNEQFF TGTGCCAGCAGTTACGCCGGCAATGAGCAGTTCTTC
NA TRBJ1-4 TRBV20-1 NA CSARDGRRGTEKLFF TGCAGTGCTAGAGATGGGCGCAGGGGCACCGAAAAACTGTTTTTT
NA TRBJ2-1 TRBV7-2 many CASSLVAVGYNEQFF TGTGCCAGCAGCTTAGTCGCCGTGGGGTACAATGAGCAGTTCTTC
NA TRBJ2-3 TRBV6-5 many CASSLGIRSTDTQYF TGTGCCAGCAGCTTAGGTATCCGAAGCACAGATACGCAGTATTTT
TRBD2 TRBJ2-7 TRBV5-1 many CASRPRLAGGHEQYF TGCGCCAGCAGACCCCGACTAGCGGGAGGCCACGAGCAGTACTTC
NA TRBJ1-2 TRBV29-1 many CSASDSAYGYTF TGCAGCGCCTCGGACAGTGCCTATGGCTACACCTTC
TRBD1 TRBJ1-5 TRBV2 many CASSGDRRPQHF TGTGCCAGCAGTGGGGACAGGCGGCCCCAGCATTTT
NA TRBJ2-1 TRBV20-1 few CSARSWGGSINNEQFF TGCAGTGCTAGATCCTGGGGAGGCAGCATTAACAATGAGCAGTTCTTC
NA TRBJ2-1 TRBV4-1 few CASRPLLKGAEQFF TGCGCCAGCAGACCCCTTCTTAAGGGAGCTGAGCAGTTCTTC
NA TRBJ2-7 TRBV5-1 NA CASSLGAGPTEQYF TGCGCCAGCAGCTTGGGGGCAGGACCCACCGAGCAGTACTTC
TRBD2 TRBJ2-2 TRBV20-1 NA CSASPSGRAAGELFF TGCAGTGCTAGCCCAAGCGGGAGGGCCGCCGGGGAGCTGTTTTTT
NA TRBJ2-3 TRBV2 NA CASSEQSTSTDTQYF TGTGCCAGCAGTGAACAGAGCACTAGCACAGATACGCAGTATTTT
NA TRBJ2-1 TRBV3-1 many CASSQGSGLYNEQFF TGTGCCAGCAGCCAAGGGTCTGGGCTCTACAATGAGCAGTTCTTC
NA TRBJ1-3 TRBV6-4 many CASSDSNNLHGNTIYF TGTGCCAGCAGTGACTCGAACAACTTGCACGGAAACACCATATATTTT
NA TRBJ1-3 TRBV5-1 many CASSSQANSGNTIYF TGCGCCAGCAGCTCTCAGGCAAACTCTGGAAACACCATATATTTT
NA TRBJ2-1 TRBV7-9 many CASIYSRVYNEQFF TGTGCCAGCATCTATTCCAGGGTCTACAATGAGCAGTTCTTC